This T cell receptor beta chain emerged from a study of radiation and T cells in renal cell carcinoma. Sequencing was performed with immunoSEQ multiplex PCR; in TCRdb, only in-frame clones are kept and a portion is missing. The data contain roughly 92,000 clones, 70% to 85% of them singletons. This clone was seen a handful of times. Time point denoted: blood 4 weeks post-SBRT, at nephrectomy. Documented treatment: 15 Gy SBRT to primary tumor, nephrectomy 4 weeks later. The origin of this receptor is a man aged 60 to 69 with renal cell carcinoma. The source material was blood, sampled from a patient whose treatment included radiotherapy and nephrectomy.

The CDR3 region has the DNA TGTGCCAGCAGTTTAAGTGGAGGGAGCACCGGGGAGCTGTTTTTT. This translates into CASSLSGGSTGELFF. V is TRBV27 and J is TRBJ2-2; D is perhaps TRBD2 (6 bases). The germline CDR1 and CDR2 sequences are MNHEY and SMNVEV (reference sequence). Trimming removed 2 bases from V and 4 bases from J, with 11 bases in between. The CDR3 sequence is 15 residues long.